A single sample gave rise to the 14 T cell receptor beta chains below, sequenced in a study of tumor-infiltrating lymphocytes in primary liver carcinoma. It was unsorted whole blood that yielded blood RNA, and germline DNA was also extracted. A constant-region primer served to make TCR beta cDNA from around 500 ng total RNA. TCR beta libraries came from three nested multiplex PCR rounds using slightly modified ARM-PCR. Use of TRBV1-TRBV30 forward primers with a C-beta reverse primer characterized the first two PCR rounds, which lasted around 9 cycles each. MiXCR, run by TCRdb on the multiplex PCR reads, gives a single entry per CDR3 protein. The data hold over 250,000 distinct CDR3 sequences, with about three fifths observed a single time. The sequenced sample consisted of peripheral blood. Receptors were obtained from a woman aged 25 to 45 with primary liver carcinoma and hepatitis B virus infection.

A note on this clonotype: The junction departs from germline at one end; a sequencing error may be responsible. J is TRBJ2-1 and V is TRBV7-8; TRBD1 aligns across 8 bases. Germline V gene sequence: CDR1 SGHVS, CDR2 FQNEAQ. The CDR3 is made up of 15 amino acids. CDR3 coding DNA: TGTGTCAGCAGCTTAAGGACAGGGAACTACAATGAGCAGTTCTTC. Its protein is CVSSLRTGNYNEQFF.

Points on this clonotype: A much bigger clone sits one base away, suggesting this may be a read error. J is TRBJ2-7 and V is TRBV28; D gene unclear. Trimming pared 2 bases from V and 6 bases from J, leaving 14 bases between. The length of the CDR3 is 14 residues. The V gene's germline CDR1 is MDHEN and CDR2 SYDVKM. As DNA, the CDR3 is TGTGCCAGCAGTTTAATGGAGTGGTCCGCCGAGCAGTACTTC. Translating it yields CASSLMEWSAEQYF.

The rearrangement uses TRBV21-1 and TRBJ2-7; the table's D call TRBD1 went unverified against the DNA. TRBV21-1 is recorded as a pseudogene. The CDR3 is 13 amino acids. CDR3 residues: CASSRDRGNELYF. The CDR3 DNA follows: TGTGCCAGCAGCAGGGACAGGGGAAACGAGCTGTACTTC.

This clonotype was counted once. The rearrangement uses TRBV6-8 and TRBJ1-5; 7 bases match TRBD1. CDR1 is MNHGY and CDR2 is SAAAGT in the germline V gene. Unmatched junction bases numbered 18, after V lost 10 bases and J lost 9 bases. The CDR3 has 15 residues. The CDR3 region is CANKTEQGSPRPQHF. DNA of the CDR3: TGTGCCAACAAAACCGAACAGGGGTCCCCTCGGCCCCAGCATTTT.

This clonotype was picked up a small number of times. A read error may explain this, as a much larger clone is one base away. The rearrangement joins TRBV11-2 to TRBJ1-1; a possible D gene is TRBD1 (6 bases). V shed 5 bases and J shed 5 bases, with 15 bases lying between them. The germline CDR1 and CDR2 sequences are SGHAT and FQNNGV. This CDR3 has 14 residues. CDR3 coding DNA: TGTGCCAGCAGCGTCATGGGGGGGCTGACTGAAGCTTTCTTT. Translated: CASSVMGGLTEAFF.

As regards this clonotype: This may arise from a read error, as a much more abundant clone is one base away. The chain couples TRBV7-8 to TRBJ2-1; D not certain. Deletions cut 4 bases from V and 10 bases from J, with 8 bases between. The germline gives CDR1 SGHVS, CDR2 FQNEAQ. This CDR3 has 11 residues. In DNA, the CDR3 is TGTGCCAGCAGCTCTTGGACGGAGCAGTTCTTC. Amino acids: CASSSWTEQFF.

This clonotype was counted between two and nine times. This may arise from a read error, as a much more abundant clone is one base away. The CDR3 region has the DNA TGTGCCAGCAGCACATCTAACACCGGGGAGCTGTTTTTT. This encodes CASSTSNTGELFF. V gene TRBV11-2 combines with J gene TRBJ2-2, with D uncertain. The CDR3 extends over 13 amino acids. Between the trimmed V and J ends, which lost 5 bases and 2 bases, there was a span of 6 bases. Germline V gives CDR1 SGHAT, CDR2 FQNNGV.

This clonotype showed up many times. This chain uses TRBV29-1 with TRBJ2-7; 14 nucleotides match TRBD2. This CDR3 is built from 15 residues. J gave up 4 bases and V 6 bases, and 8 bases lay outside the gene matches. CDR1 and CDR2 (germline): SQVTM, ANQGSEA. This chain's CDR3 is CSVPGLAGDRYEQYF. In DNA form, the CDR3 reads TGCAGCGTGCCGGGACTAGCGGGAGATCGGTACGAGCAGTACTTC.

The CDR3 spells CANSKGGRYSNQPQHF. The CDR3 nucleotides are TGTGCCAACTCTAAGGGGGGCCGTTATAGCAATCAGCCCCAGCATTTT. V gene TRBV12-3 or TRBV12-4 combines with J gene TRBJ1-5; D may be TRBD1 (6 bases). V lost 10 bases to trimming and J lost 0 bases, with 19 bases between them. The CDR3 loop spans 16 amino acids.

The chain couples TRBV6-2 or TRBV6-3 to TRBJ1-1; no clear D gene. CDR3 length: 13 amino acids. Germline assignment: CDR1 MNHEY and CDR2 SVGEGT. V was clipped by 4 bases and J by 3 bases, with 9 bases between them. This CDR3 is CASSSRRDTEAFF. Here the CDR3 DNA reads TGTGCCAGCAGTTCCCGGCGGGACACTGAAGCTTTCTTT.

The chain has TRBV28 and TRBJ2-7; D is ambiguous. The CDR3 covers 15 residues. V was shortened by 2 bases and J by 5 bases, with 16 bases between the two germline ends. Germline V gives CDR1 MDHEN, CDR2 SYDVKM. The CDR3 protein is CASSLEQPVRNEQYF. The CDR3 nucleotides read TGTGCCAGCAGTTTAGAACAGCCGGTTCGGAACGAGCAGTACTTC.

The chain joins TRBV11-2 to TRBJ2-3; D unclear. V lost 6 bases, J lost 3 bases, and 7 bases lay in between. Per the germline V gene, CDR1 is SGHAT and CDR2 is FQNNGV. CDR3 length: 12 residues. CDR3 protein: CASSTWTDTQYF. DNA for the CDR3: TGTGCCAGCAGTACGTGGACAGATACGCAGTATTTT.

The chain has TRBV11-2 and TRBJ1-6; D uncertain. From germline, CDR1 is SGHAT and CDR2 FQNNGV. V shed 5 bases and J shed 7 bases, with 15 bases lying between them. The CDR3 is 15 residues long. The CDR3 sequence: CASSLRSDTNSPLHF. The CDR3 DNA sequence: TGTGCCAGCAGCCTACGTAGCGACACGAATTCACCCCTCCACTTT.

The chain uses TRBV15 and TRBJ2-3, with a tentative D call TRBD2 (5 bases). This CDR3 has 16 amino acids. V was cut by 1 base and J by 7 bases, with 18 bases left in between. The germline gives CDR1 LNHNV, CDR2 YYDKDF (reference sequence). The CDR3 coding sequence is TGTGCCACCAGCAGAGTGCCCATCGCGGGCTCTCATACGCAGTATTTT. Amino acid sequence: CATSRVPIAGSHTQYF.